This is a list of T cell receptor beta chains from one sample in a study of blood T cell repertoires in COVID-19. Data came from immunoSEQ multiplex PCR; TCRdb stores just in-frame clones and leaves some out. The repertoire holds 110,000 or so clones, 70% to 90% seen once, with about 3.6% in the top ten. The sample was peripheral blood. The receptors stem from a man in his forties with acute or convalescent COVID-19. CDR3s include the opening cysteine and the closing phenylalanine or tryptophan. Each record gives: V gene, CDR3 protein.

>TRBV12-3/TRBV12-4
CASSLNGEAFF
>TRBV10-3
CAISTSGGYNEQFF
>TRBV7-2
CASSSAAAHLYEQYF
>TRBV12-3/TRBV12-4
CASSSQETQYF
>TRBV9
CASSAPGGGNIQYF
>TRBV6-5
CASSRGGEAFF
>TRBV7-9
CASSTTTGDDTEAFF
>TRBV7-2
CASSLSPSNRGYGYTF
>TRBV11-2
CASSRGISDPDEQYF
>TRBV28
CASSLGQGFRTGYTF
>TRBV10-3
CAISDLQGTYEQYF
>TRBV7-9
CASSASNQGMTEAFF
>TRBV6-2/TRBV6-3
CASSQGTLGSYEQYF
>TRBV7-9
CASSSDRYEQYF
>TRBV3-1/TRBV3-2
CASSQGLEDTQYF
>TRBV10-1
CASSDSGTGTGEQYF
>TRBV6-5
CASSYPGQVKNIQYF
>TRBV4-3
CASSQVGTGSGYTF
>TRBV19
CASKQGNTEAFF
>TRBV6-6
CASSFRNTEAFF
>TRBV7-9
CASRPRPHRYNQPQHF
>TRBV19
CASRAGPAYEQYF
>TRBV12-3/TRBV12-4
CATGLAGIYEQYF
>TRBV12-3/TRBV12-4
CASSPYMNTEAFF
>TRBV12-3/TRBV12-4
CASSLVQGGPAFF
>TRBV15
CATSRDRGIGQPQHF
>TRBV18
CASSLSGTTNEKLFF
>TRBV27
CASSLTPSGTASSGANVLTF
>TRBV29-1
CSVGRGLTGELFF
>TRBV30
CAWSNSLRGNQPQHF